The rows below give T cell receptor beta chains drawn from one sample of a study of cytomegalovirus exposure and HLA in healthy donors. Repertoires were generated with immunoSEQ multiplex PCR, while TCRdb's copy carries only in-frame clones and drops some. The sample holds about 130,000 clones, 70% to 85% seen once. The sequenced sample consisted of PBMCs. The receptor source for this set is a woman aged 60-70 years in good health and CMV-seropositive. CDR3s include the opening cysteine and the closing phenylalanine or tryptophan. D genes are given only for firm matches. Size is omitted from some rows. Given values are once, few, many or a class for expanded clones.

clone_size: .; j_call: TRBJ2-5; v_call: TRBV7-9; d_call: .; cdr3_nt: TGTGCCAGCAGCAAACAAGAAGAGACCCAGTACTTC; cdr3_aa: CASSKQEETQYF
clone_size: .; j_call: TRBJ2-1; v_call: TRBV6-1; d_call: .; cdr3_nt: TGTGCCAGCAGTGAAACGGCCGGGGGGCGCAGCGAGCAGTTCTTC; cdr3_aa: CASSETAGGRSEQFF
clone_size: .; j_call: TRBJ1-3; v_call: TRBV5-1; d_call: .; cdr3_nt: TGCGCCAGCTCCGGGGAAGGAAACACCATATATTTT; cdr3_aa: CASSGEGNTIYF
clone_size: .; j_call: TRBJ2-7; v_call: TRBV4-2; d_call: TRBD2; cdr3_nt: TGTGCCAGCAGCCAAGGAGCGGGGGGGCCTTACGAGCAGTACTTC; cdr3_aa: CASSQGAGGPYEQYF
clone_size: few; j_call: TRBJ2-1; v_call: TRBV5-1; d_call: .; cdr3_nt: TGCGCCAGCAGCTTTGGACAGACCTACAATGAGCAGTTCTTC; cdr3_aa: CASSFGQTYNEQFF
clone_size: .; j_call: TRBJ1-1; v_call: TRBV6-5; d_call: .; cdr3_nt: TGTGCCAGTTGGCGAGGGGGTTGGGCTGAAGCTTTCTTT; cdr3_aa: CASWRGGWAEAFF
clone_size: .; j_call: TRBJ2-1; v_call: TRBV2; d_call: TRBD1; cdr3_nt: TGTGCCAGCAGTGAACTAAGAGGACAGGGTGGCAATGAGCAGTTCTTC; cdr3_aa: CASSELRGQGGNEQFF
clone_size: .; j_call: TRBJ1-1; v_call: TRBV5-1; d_call: .; cdr3_nt: TGCGCCAGCAGCTTAATGCAGGTGAACACTGAAGCTTTCTTT; cdr3_aa: CASSLMQVNTEAFF
clone_size: .; j_call: TRBJ2-1; v_call: TRBV10-3; d_call: .; cdr3_nt: TGTGCCACCAGTGCGGGGACATCCTACAATGAGCAGTTCTTC; cdr3_aa: CATSAGTSYNEQFF
clone_size: .; j_call: TRBJ2-5; v_call: TRBV7-5; d_call: .; cdr3_nt: TGTGCCAGAAGCCCCTGGGACAGGGGGCCGAAGACCCAGTACTTC; cdr3_aa: CARSPWDRGPKTQYF
clone_size: few; j_call: TRBJ1-2; v_call: TRBV6-1; d_call: .; cdr3_nt: TGTGCCAGCAGTGCAGACAGATACTATGGCTACACCTTC; cdr3_aa: CASSADRYYGYTF
clone_size: .; j_call: TRBJ1-2; v_call: TRBV10-3; d_call: .; cdr3_nt: TGTGCCATCAGTGAGTATGGGGGGGGCAACTATGGCTACACCTTC; cdr3_aa: CAISEYGGGNYGYTF
clone_size: .; j_call: TRBJ2-7; v_call: TRBV25-1; d_call: .; cdr3_nt: TGTGCCAGCAGGCCCCCCGGGACAAGGACCTACGAGCAGTACTTC; cdr3_aa: CASRPPGTRTYEQYF
clone_size: once; j_call: TRBJ1-1; v_call: TRBV4-1; d_call: .; cdr3_nt: TGCGCCAGCAGCCAGCTCAGTGTCAACACTGAAGCTTTCTTT; cdr3_aa: CASSQLSVNTEAFF
clone_size: .; j_call: TRBJ2-7; v_call: TRBV21-1; d_call: .; cdr3_nt: TGTGCCAGCAGTCTCCCCTACGAGCAGTACTTC; cdr3_aa: CASSLPYEQYF